The source of this T cell receptor (beta chain) is a study of blood T cells in healthy people across ages. The table lists this clonotype with a few counts. This CDR3 comprises 15 residues. Germline assignment: CDR1 ENHRY and CDR2 SYGVKD. Trimming at V came to 6 bases and at J to 5 bases, leaving 2 bases not matched to a gene. Combining a sample-barcoded 5' primer with a J-beta primer mix, a second PCR ran for about 7 to 12 cycles. TCRdb used MiXCR to reprocess the 5' RACE reads, holding one entry per CDR3 protein. The table lists 1.5 million or so distinct CDR3 sequences, about 42% of them singletons, with around 4% in the top ten.

Sequencing was performed on blood. The gene calls are TRBV10-3 and TRBJ2-1; 15 positions agree with TRBD2. This clonotype originated in a woman in her late teens or twenties in good health. Here the CDR3 DNA reads TGTGCCATCAGCGGACTAGCGGGAGGGAACAATGAGCAGTTCTTC. Protein: CAISGLAGGNNEQFF.